This T cell receptor beta chain was recovered during a study of Graves' ophthalmopathy and Graves' hyperthyroidism. Study-level results: Ophthalmopathy progression was predicted by the model at 70.59% sensitivity and about 79% specificity.

This clonotype was recorded many times. Its antigen is currently unknown. This CDR3 has 17 amino acids. In germline, CDR1 is MDHEN, CDR2 SYDVKM. V lost 2 bases and J lost 2; bases outside the gene matches: 10. Using RNA transcripts, the TCR beta CDR3 regions were amplified. First-round RT-PCR relied on HTBI primers, and a second-round multiplex PCR came next. TCRdb passed the multiplex PCR reads through MiXCR, listing each CDR3 protein once. The table has some 350,000 distinct CDR3 sequences, 17% seen once. The sample consisted of peripheral blood. This sequence was found in an adult woman with stable Graves' hyperthyroidism. This chain uses TRBV28 with TRBJ2-7, with 9 bases aligning to TRBD2. This CDR3 reads CASSLIGLAGRAYEQYF. The CDR3, as DNA: TGTGCCAGCAGTTTAATAGGGCTAGCGGGAAGAGCCTACGAGCAGTACTTC.